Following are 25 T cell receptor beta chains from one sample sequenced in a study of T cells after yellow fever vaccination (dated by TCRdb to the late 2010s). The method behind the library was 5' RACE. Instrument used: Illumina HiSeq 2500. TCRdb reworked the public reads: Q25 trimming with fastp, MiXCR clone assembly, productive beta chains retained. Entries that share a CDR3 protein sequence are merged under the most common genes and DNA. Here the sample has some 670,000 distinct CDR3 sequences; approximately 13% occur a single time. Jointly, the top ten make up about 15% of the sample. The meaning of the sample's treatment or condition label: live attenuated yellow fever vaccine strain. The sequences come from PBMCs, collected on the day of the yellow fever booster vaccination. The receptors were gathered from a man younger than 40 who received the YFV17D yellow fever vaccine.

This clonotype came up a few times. CDR3 loop: CAWMGQGNSPLHF. Here the CDR3 DNA reads TGTGCCTGGATGGGACAGGGGAATTCACCCCTCCACTTT. The chain combines TRBV30 with TRBJ1-6; 10 bases are shared with TRBD1. Germline V gene sequence: CDR1 GTSNPN, CDR2 SVGIG (reference sequence). There are 13 residues in the CDR3. The V and J ends lost 4 bases and 7 bases, in that order; junction bases with no gene match: 1.

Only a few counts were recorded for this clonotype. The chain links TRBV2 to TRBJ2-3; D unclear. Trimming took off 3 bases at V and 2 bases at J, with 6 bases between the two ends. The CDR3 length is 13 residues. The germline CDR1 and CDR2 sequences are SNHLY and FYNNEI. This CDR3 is CASSESPTDTQYF. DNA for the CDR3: TGTGCCAGCAGTGAGTCCCCCACAGATACGCAGTATTTT.

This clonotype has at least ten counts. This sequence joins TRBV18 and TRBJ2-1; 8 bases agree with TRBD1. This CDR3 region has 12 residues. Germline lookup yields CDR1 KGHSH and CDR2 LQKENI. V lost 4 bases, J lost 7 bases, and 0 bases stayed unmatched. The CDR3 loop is CASSRTGNEQFF. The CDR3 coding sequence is TGTGCCAGCTCACGGACAGGGAATGAGCAGTTCTTC. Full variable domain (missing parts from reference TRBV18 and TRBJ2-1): NAGVMQNPRHLVRRRGQEARLRCSPMKGHSHVYWYRQLPEEGLKFMVYLQKENIIDESGMPKERFSAEFPKEGPSILRIQQVVRGDSAAYFCASSRTGNEQFFGPGTRLTVL.

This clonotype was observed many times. The CDR3 loop reads CASMGGTSGSKAYEQYF. Written as DNA, the CDR3 is TGTGCCAGCATGGGGGGGACTAGCGGGAGCAAGGCCTACGAGCAGTACTTC. The chain links TRBV6-5 to TRBJ2-7, with 14 positions matching TRBD2. V trimming: 7 bases; J trimming: 2 bases; junction bases outside the gene matches: 10. Germline V gives CDR1 MNHEY, CDR2 SVGAGI. This CDR3 has 17 amino acids.

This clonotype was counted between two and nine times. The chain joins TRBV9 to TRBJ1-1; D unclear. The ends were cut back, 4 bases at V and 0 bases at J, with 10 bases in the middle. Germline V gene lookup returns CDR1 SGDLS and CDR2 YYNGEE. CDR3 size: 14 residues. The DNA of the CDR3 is TGTGCCAGCAGCCCCAGCACGATGAACACTGAAGCTTTCTTT. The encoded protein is CASSPSTMNTEAFF.

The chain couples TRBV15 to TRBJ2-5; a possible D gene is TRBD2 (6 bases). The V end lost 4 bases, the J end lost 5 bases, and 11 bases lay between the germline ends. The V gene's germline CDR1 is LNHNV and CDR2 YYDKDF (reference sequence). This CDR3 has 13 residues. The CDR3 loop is CATSKGRMETQYF. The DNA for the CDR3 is TGTGCCACCAGCAAAGGGAGGATGGAGACCCAGTACTTC.

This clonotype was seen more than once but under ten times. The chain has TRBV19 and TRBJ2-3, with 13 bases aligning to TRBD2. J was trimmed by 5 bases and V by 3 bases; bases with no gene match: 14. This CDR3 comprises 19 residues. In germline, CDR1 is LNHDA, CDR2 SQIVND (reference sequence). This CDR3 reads CASSIGSGTSGIAGDTQYF. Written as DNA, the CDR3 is TGTGCCAGTAGTATCGGCTCCGGGACTAGCGGGATAGCTGGAGATACGCAGTATTTT.

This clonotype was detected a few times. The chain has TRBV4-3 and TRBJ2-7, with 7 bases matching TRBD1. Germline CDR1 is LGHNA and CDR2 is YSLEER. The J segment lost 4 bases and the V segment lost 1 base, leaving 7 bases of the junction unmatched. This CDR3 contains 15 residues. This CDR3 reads CASSQVQGVWYEQYF. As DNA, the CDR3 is TGCGCCAGCAGCCAAGTTCAGGGGGTTTGGTACGAGCAGTACTTC.

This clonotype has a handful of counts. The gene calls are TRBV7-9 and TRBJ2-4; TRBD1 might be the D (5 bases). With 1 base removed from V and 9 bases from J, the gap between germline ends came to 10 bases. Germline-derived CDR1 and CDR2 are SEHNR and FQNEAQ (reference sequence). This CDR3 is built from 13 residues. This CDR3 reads CASSLEGSGIQYF. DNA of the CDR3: TGTGCCAGCAGCTTAGAGGGGTCGGGCATTCAGTACTTC. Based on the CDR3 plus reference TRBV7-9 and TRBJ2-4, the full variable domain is DTGVSQNPRHKITKRGQNVTFRCDPISEHNRLYWYRQTLGQGPEFLTYFQNEAQLEKSRLLSDRFSAERPKGSFSTLEIQRTEQGDSAMYLCASSLEGSGIQYFGAGTRLSVL.

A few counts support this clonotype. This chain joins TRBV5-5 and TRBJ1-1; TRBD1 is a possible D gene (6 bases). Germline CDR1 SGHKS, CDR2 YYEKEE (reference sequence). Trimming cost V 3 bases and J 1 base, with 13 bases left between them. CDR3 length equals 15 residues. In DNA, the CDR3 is TGTGCCAGCAGCTCACAGGGAGTTCCGAACACTGAAGCTTTCTTT. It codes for CASSSQGVPNTEAFF.

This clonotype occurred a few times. Here the CDR3 reads CASSRLAPGEQYF. Written as DNA, the CDR3 is TGCGCCAGCAGCCGACTAGCCCCAGGGGAGCAGTACTTC. The rearrangement uses TRBV10-1 and TRBJ2-7; 7 bases match TRBD2. With 6 bases clipped from V and 7 bases from J, the junction kept 9 bases outside the gene matches. CDR1 and CDR2 from the germline V gene are WNHNN and SYGVQD (reference sequence). The CDR3 spans 13 residues.

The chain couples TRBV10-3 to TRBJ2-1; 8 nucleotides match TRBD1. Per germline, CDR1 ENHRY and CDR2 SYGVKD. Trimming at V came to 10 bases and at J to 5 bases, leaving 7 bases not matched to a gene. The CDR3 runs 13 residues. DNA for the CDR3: TGTGCCACCATGGGACAGGCTGACAATGAGCAGTTCTTC. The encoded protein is CATMGQADNEQFF.

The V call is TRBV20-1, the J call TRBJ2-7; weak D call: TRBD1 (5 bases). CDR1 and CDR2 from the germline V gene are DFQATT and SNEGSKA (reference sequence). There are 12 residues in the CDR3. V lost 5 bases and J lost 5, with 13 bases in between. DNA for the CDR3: TGCAGTGCTGGACCTCAGGGCGACGAGCAGTACTTC. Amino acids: CSAGPQGDEQYF.

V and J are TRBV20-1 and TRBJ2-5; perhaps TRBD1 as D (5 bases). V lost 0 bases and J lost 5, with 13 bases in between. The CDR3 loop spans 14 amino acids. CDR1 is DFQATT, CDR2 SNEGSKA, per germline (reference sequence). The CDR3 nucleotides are TGCAGTGCTAGAGAACCTAGGGGATGGGAGACCCAGTACTTC. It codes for CSAREPRGWETQYF.

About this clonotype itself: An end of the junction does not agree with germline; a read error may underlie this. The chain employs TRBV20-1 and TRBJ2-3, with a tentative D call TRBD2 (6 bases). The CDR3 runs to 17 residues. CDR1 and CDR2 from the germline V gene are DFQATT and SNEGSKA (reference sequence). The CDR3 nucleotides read TGCTGTGCTAGAGATCTCTATGTAGCCGGGAGAACAGATACGCAGTATTTT. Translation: CCARDLYVAGRTDTQYF.

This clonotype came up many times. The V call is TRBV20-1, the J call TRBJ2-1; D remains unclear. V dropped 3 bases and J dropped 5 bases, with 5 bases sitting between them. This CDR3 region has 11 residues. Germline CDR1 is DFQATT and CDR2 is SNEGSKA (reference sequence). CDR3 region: CSASTNNEQFF. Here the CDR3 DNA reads TGCAGTGCTAGTACGAACAATGAGCAGTTCTTC.

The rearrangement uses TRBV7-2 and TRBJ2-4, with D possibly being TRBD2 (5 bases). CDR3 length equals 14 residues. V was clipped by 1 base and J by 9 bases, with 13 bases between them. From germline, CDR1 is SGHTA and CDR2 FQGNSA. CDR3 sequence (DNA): TGTGCCAGCAGCTTAGGTGGGAGTCAGGTCATTCAGTACTTC. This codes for CASSLGGSQVIQYF.

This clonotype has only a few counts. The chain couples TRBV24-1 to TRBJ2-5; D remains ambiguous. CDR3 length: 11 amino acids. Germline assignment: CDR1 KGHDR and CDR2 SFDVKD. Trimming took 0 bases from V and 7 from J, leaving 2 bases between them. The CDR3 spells CATSDLRTQYF. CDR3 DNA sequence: TGTGCCACCAGTGATTTGAGGACCCAGTACTTC.

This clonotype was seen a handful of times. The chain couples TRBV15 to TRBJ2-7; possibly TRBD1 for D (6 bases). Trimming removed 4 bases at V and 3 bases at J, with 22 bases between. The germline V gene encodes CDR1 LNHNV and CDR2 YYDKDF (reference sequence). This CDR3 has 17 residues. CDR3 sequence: CATSNLQGKTYRYEQYF. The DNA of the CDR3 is TGTGCCACCAGCAATCTCCAGGGGAAAACTTATCGCTACGAGCAGTACTTC.

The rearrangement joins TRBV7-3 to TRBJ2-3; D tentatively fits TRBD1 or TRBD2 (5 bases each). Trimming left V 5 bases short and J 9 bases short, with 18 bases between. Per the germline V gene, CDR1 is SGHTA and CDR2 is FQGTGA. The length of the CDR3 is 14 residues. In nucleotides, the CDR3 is TGTGCCAGCAGCCCTCGGGGCCGGCCGGGAACGCAGTATTTT. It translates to CASSPRGRPGTQYF.

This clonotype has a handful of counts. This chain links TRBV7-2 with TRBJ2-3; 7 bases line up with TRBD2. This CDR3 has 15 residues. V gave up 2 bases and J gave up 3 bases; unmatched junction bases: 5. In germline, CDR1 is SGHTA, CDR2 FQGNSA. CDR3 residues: CASSLMGGGTDTQYF. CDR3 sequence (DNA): TGTGCCAGCAGCTTAATGGGGGGGGGAACAGATACGCAGTATTTT.

The CDR3 DNA follows: TGTGCCAGAAGGGTAGCGTGCACAGATACGCAGTATTTT. Its protein is CARRVACTDTQYF. V gene TRBV7-9 combines with J gene TRBJ2-3; D perhaps matches TRBD2 (5 bases). Germline V CDR1 and CDR2: SEHNR, FQNEAQ (reference sequence). The CDR3 sequence is 13 residues long. Trimming stripped 9 bases from V and 1 base from J, with 11 bases between.

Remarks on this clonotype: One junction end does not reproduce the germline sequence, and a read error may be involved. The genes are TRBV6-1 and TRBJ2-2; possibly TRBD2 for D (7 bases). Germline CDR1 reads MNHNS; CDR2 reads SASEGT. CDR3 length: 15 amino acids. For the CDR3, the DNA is TGTGCCAGCAGCCGGGGGGCGCCGTGGACCGGGGAGCTGATTTTT. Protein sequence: CASSRGAPWTGELIF.

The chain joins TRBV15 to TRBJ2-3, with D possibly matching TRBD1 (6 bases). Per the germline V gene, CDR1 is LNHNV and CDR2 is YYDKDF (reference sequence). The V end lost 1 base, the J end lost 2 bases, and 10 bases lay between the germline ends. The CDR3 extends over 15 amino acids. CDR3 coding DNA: TGTGCCACCAGCAGAGCAGGGGACAACACAGATACGCAGTATTTT. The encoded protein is CATSRAGDNTDTQYF.

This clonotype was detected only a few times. The CDR3 loop reads CATSDPDRGNRNEQFF. CDR3 in DNA: TGTGCCACCAGTGACCCGGACAGGGGGAATAGAAATGAGCAGTTCTTC. This sequence joins TRBV24-1 and TRBJ2-1, with TRBD1 matching 10 bases. The junction had 9 bases not matched to a gene; V was cut back by 4 bases and J by 7 bases. The CDR3 spans 16 residues. Germline V gene lookup returns CDR1 KGHDR and CDR2 SFDVKD.